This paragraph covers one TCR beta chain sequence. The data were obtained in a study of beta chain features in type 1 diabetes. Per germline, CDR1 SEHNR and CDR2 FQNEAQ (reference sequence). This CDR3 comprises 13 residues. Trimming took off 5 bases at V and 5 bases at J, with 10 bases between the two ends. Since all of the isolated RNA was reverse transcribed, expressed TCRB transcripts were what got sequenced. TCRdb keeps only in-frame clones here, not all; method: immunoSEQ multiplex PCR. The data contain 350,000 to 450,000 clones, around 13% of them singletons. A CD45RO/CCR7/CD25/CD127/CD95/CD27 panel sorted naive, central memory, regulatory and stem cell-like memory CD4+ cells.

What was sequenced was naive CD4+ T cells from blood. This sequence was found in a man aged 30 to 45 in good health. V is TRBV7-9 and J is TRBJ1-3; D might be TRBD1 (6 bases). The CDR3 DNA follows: TGTGCCAGCAGCAACACAGGGAGAAACACCATATATTTT. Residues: CASSNTGRNTIYF.